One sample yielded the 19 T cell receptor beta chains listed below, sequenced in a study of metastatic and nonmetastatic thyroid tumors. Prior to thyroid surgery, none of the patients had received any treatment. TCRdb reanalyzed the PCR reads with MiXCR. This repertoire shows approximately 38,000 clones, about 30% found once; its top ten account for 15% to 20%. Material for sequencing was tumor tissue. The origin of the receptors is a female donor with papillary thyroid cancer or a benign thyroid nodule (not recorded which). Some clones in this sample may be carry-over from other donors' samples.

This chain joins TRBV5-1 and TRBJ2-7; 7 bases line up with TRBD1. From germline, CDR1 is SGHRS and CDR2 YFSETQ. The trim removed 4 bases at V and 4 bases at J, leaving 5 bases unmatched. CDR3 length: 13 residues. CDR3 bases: TGCGCCAGCAGCACAGGACAGGAGTACGAGCAGTACTTC. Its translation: CASSTGQEYEQYF.

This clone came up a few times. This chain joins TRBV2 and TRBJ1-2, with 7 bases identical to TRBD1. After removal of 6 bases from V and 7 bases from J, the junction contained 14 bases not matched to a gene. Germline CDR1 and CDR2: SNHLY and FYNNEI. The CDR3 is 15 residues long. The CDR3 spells CASRHRDSLYFGYTF. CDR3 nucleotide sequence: TGTGCCAGCAGGCACCGGGACAGTCTTTACTTTGGCTACACCTTC.

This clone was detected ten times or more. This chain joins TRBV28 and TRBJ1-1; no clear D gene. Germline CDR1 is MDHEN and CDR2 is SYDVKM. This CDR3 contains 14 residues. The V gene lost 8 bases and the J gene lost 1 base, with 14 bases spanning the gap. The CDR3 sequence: CASGRQAGNTEAFF. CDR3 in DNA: TGTGCCAGCGGCCGCCAGGCAGGGAACACTGAAGCTTTCTTT.

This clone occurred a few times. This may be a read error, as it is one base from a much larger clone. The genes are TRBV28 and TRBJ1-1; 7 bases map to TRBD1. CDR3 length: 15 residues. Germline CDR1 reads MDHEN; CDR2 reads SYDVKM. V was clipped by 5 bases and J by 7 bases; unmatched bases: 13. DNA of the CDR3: TGTGCCAGCAGTCCATTAGATGGGACAGCGATTGAAGCTTTCTTT. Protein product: CASSPLDGTAIEAFF.

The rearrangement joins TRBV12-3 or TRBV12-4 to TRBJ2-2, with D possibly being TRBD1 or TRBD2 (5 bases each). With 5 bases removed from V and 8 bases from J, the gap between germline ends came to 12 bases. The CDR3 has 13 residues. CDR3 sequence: CASSGTRRGELFF. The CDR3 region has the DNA TGTGCCAGCAGTGGGACCCGACGAGGGGAGCTGTTTTTT.

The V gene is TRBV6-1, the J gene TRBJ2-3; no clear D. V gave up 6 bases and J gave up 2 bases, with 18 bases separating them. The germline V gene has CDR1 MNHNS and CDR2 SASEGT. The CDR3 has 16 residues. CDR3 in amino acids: CASSHQQQDLTDTQYF. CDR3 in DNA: TGTGCCAGCAGCCACCAACAACAAGATCTCACAGATACGCAGTATTTT.

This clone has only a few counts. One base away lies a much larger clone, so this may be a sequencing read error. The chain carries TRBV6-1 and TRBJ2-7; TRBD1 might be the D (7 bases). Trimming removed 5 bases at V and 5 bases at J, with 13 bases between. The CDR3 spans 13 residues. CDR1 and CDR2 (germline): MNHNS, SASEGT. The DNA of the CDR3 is TGTGCCAGCAGTACAGGGGAGGCTAACGAGCAGTACTTC. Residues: CASSTGEANEQYF.

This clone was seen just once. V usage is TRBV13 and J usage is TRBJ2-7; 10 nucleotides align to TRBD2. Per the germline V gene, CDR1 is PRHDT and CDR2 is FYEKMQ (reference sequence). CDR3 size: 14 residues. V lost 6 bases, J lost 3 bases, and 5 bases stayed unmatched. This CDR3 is CASSRTSGYYEQYF. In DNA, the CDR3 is TGTGCCAGCAGTAGGACTAGCGGATACTACGAGCAGTACTTC.

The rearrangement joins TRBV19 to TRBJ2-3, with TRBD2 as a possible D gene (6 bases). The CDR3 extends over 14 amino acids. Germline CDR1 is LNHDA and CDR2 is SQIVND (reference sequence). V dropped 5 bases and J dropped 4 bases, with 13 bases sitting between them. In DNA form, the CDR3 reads TGTGCCAGTAGTCCACGGGGGAGTTCAGATACGCAGTATTTT. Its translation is CASSPRGSSDTQYF.

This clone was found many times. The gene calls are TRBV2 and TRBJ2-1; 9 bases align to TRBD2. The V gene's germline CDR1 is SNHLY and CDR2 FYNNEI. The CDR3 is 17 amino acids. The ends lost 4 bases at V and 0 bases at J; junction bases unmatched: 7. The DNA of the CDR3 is TGTGCCAGCAGTGTAGAGCGGGAGGAAAGCTCCTACAATGAGCAGTTCTTC. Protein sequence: CASSVEREESSYNEQFF. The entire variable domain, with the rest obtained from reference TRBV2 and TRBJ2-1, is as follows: EPEVTQTPSHQVTQMGQEVILRCVPISNHLYFYWYRQILGQKVEFLVSFYNNEISEKSEIFDDQFSVERPDGSNFTLKIRSTKLEDSAMYFCASSVEREESSYNEQFFGPGTRLTVL.

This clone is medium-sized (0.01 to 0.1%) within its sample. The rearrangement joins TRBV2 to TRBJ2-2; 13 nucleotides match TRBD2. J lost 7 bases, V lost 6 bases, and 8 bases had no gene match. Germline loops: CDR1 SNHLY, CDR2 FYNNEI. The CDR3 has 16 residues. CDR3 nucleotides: TGTGCCAGCAGACTAGCGGGAGGGCCAGTGGGCGGGGAGCTGTTTTTT. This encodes CASRLAGGPVGGELFF.

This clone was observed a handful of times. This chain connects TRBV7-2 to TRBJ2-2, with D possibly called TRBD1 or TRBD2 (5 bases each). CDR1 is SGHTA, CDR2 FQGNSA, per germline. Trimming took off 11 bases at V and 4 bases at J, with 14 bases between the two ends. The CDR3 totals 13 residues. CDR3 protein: CAGESQGTGELFF. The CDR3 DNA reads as TGTGCCGGGGAGAGCCAGGGCACCGGGGAGCTGTTTTTT. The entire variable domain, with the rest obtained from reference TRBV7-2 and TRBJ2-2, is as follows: GAGVSQSPSNKVTEKGKDVELRCDPISGHTALYWYRQSLGQGLEFLIYFQGNSAPDKSGLPSDRFSAERTGGSVSTLTIQRTQQEDSAVYLCAGESQGTGELFFGEGSRLTVL.

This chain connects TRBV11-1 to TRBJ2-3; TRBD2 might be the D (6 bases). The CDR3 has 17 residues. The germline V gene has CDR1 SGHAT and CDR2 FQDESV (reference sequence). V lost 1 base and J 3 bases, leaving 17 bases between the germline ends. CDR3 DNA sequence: TGTGCCAGCAGCTTAGAAGCGCGCGGGATAGCGACAGATACGCAGTATTTT. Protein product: CASSLEARGIATDTQYF.

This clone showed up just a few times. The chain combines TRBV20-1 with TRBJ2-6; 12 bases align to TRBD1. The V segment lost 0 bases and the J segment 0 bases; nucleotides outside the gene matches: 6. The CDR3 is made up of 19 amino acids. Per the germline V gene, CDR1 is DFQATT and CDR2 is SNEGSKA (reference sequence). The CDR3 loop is CSARDRGTGGLSGANVLTF. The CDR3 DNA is TGCAGTGCTAGAGATCGAGGGACAGGGGGCCTCTCTGGGGCCAACGTCCTGACTTTC.

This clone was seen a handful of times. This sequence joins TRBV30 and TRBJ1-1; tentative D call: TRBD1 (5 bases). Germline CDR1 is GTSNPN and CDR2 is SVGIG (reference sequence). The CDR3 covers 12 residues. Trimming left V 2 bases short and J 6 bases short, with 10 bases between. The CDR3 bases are TGTGCCTGGAGTACGTCAGGGCCTGAAGCTTTCTTT. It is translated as CAWSTSGPEAFF.

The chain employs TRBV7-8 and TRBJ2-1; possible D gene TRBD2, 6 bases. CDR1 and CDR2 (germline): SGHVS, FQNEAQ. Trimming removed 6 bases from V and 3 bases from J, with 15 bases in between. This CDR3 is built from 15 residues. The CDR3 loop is CASSFFGGIYNEQFF. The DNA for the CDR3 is TGTGCCAGCAGTTTTTTTGGGGGGATCTACAATGAGCAGTTCTTC.

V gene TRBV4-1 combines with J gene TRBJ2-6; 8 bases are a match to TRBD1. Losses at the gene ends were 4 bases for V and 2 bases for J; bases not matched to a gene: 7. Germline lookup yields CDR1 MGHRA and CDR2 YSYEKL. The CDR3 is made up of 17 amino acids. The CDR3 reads CASSPRMTGAGANVLTF. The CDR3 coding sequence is TGCGCCAGCAGCCCCCGAATGACAGGGGCTGGGGCCAACGTCCTGACTTTC.

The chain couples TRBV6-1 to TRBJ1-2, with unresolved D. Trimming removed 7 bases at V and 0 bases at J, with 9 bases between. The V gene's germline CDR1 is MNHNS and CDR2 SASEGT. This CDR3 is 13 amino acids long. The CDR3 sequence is CASNPGANYGYTF. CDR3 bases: TGTGCCAGCAACCCGGGAGCTAACTATGGCTACACCTTC.

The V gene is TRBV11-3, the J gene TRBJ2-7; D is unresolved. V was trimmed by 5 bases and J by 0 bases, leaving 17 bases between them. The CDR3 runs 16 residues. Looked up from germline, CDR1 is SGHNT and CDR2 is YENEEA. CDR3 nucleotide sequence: TGTGCCAGCAGCCCCCCCGGGTTAGAAGACTCCTACGAGCAGTACTTC. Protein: CASSPPGLEDSYEQYF.